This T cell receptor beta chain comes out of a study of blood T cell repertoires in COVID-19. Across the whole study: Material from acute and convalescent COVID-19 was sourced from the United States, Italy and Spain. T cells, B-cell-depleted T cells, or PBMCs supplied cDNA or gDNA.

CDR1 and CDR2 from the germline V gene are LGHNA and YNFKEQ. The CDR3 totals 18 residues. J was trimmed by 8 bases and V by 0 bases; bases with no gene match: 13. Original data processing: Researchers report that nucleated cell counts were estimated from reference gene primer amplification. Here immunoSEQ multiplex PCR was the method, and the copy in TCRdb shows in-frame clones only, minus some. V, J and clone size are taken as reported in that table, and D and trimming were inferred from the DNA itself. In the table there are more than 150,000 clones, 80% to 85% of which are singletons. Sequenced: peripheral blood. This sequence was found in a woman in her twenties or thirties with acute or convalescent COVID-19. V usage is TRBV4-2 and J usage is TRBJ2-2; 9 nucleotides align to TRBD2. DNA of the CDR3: TGTGCCAGCAGCCAAGAGCCCCCCGCGGGGGGGCATGTTGGGGAGCTGTTTTTT. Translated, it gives CASSQEPPAGGHVGELFF.